The 14 T cell receptor beta chains listed next were all sequenced from one sample in a study of Tregs in tolerant kidney transplant recipients. Clones were sequenced by immunoSEQ multiplex PCR, and TCRdb holds only the in-frame ones, with some missing. The sample carries approximately 81,000 clones, about 91% recorded once. Recipients received nonmyeloablative bone marrow transplants from related graft donors, with transient mixed chimerism. This specimen consisted of CD4+ T cells from blood (PBMCs), obtained 24 months after the transplant. The receptors come from a human patient who received a combined kidney and bone marrow transplant. These T cells may partly come from the graft donor.

The chain employs TRBV7-9 and TRBJ1-3, with 8 bases matching TRBD1. The junction had 3 bases not matched to a gene; V was cut back by 5 bases and J by 3 bases. Germline CDR1 reads SEHNR; CDR2 reads FQNEAQ (reference sequence). The CDR3 extends over 14 amino acids. CDR3 DNA sequence: TGTGCCAGCAGCCCCGGACAGGGTGGAAACACCATATATTTT. Translating gives CASSPGQGGNTIYF.

This clone was seen only once. CDR3 coding DNA: TGTGCCAGCAGCCTAGGGCCAACTTCACCCCTCCACTTT. This translates into CASSLGPTSPLHF. The genes are TRBV11-3 and TRBJ1-6; D gene ambiguous. The CDR3 is 13 residues long. CDR1 is SGHNT and CDR2 is YENEEA in the germline V gene. Trimming took off 5 bases at V and 9 bases at J, with 11 bases between the two ends. The entire variable domain, with the rest obtained from reference TRBV11-3 and TRBJ1-6, is as follows: EAGVVQSPRYKIIEKKQPVAFWCNPISGHNTLYWYLQNLGQGPELLIRYENEEAVDDSQLPKDRFSAERLKGVDSTLKIQPAELGDSAVYLCASSLGPTSPLHFGNGTRLTVT.

The V call is TRBV30, the J call TRBJ2-1; TRBD2 matches at 9 bases. This CDR3 spans 13 amino acids. CDR1 is GTSNPN, CDR2 SVGIG, per germline (reference sequence). With V trimmed by 5 bases and J by 3 bases, 2 bases remained unmatched. CDR3 nucleotides: TGTGCCTGGGCTAGCGGGAACTACAATGAGCAGTTCTTC. Residues: CAWASGNYNEQFF.

This chain uses TRBV5-4 with TRBJ2-1, with 10 positions matching TRBD1. The trim removed 4 bases at V and 0 bases at J, leaving 4 bases unmatched. The CDR3 covers 16 residues. The germline V gene has CDR1 SGHNT and CDR2 YYREEE (reference sequence). CDR3 region: CASSQGQGSSYNEQFF. CDR3 in DNA: TGTGCCAGCAGCCAGGGACAGGGGTCCTCCTACAATGAGCAGTTCTTC.

The gene calls are TRBV19 and TRBJ2-2, with 8 positions matching TRBD2. V gave up 9 bases and J gave up 6 bases; unmatched junction bases: 12. CDR1 is LNHDA and CDR2 is SQIVND in the germline V gene (reference sequence). The CDR3 loop spans 15 amino acids. CDR3 loop: CASRPGLEVPGELFF. In DNA form, the CDR3 reads TGTGCCAGCAGGCCGGGACTAGAAGTTCCCGGGGAGCTGTTTTTT.

The chain uses TRBV29-1 and TRBJ2-7; no reliable D call. The V and J ends lost 7 bases and 0 bases respectively, with 13 bases between them. The CDR3 runs to 13 residues. In germline, CDR1 is SQVTM, CDR2 ANQGSEA. CDR3 sequence (DNA): TGCAGCGCCCTTAGAGAAGCCTCCTACGAGCAGTACTTC. It translates to CSALREASYEQYF.

The gene calls are TRBV7-3 and TRBJ2-3; 12 bases agree with TRBD2. Germline CDR1 SGHTA, CDR2 FQGTGA. The CDR3 runs to 17 residues. V was clipped by 0 bases and J by 2 bases; unmatched bases: 3. The CDR3 protein is CASSLTLAGGNTDTQYF. The CDR3 DNA is TGTGCCAGCAGCTTAACCCTAGCGGGAGGGAACACAGATACGCAGTATTTT.

This rearrangement joins TRBV7-9 to TRBJ2-1; TRBD2 matches at 8 bases. Losses at the gene ends were 5 bases for V and 4 bases for J; bases not matched to a gene: 4. The germline V gene encodes CDR1 SEHNR and CDR2 FQNEAQ (reference sequence). The CDR3 is made up of 14 amino acids. The DNA of the CDR3 is TGTGCCAGCAGCCTGACTAGCGTGTACAATGAGCAGTTCTTC. Its translation is CASSLTSVYNEQFF.

This CDR3 is CASSLSIQAFSYEQYF. In nucleotides, the CDR3 is TGTGCCAGCAGCTTAAGTATACAGGCTTTCTCCTACGAGCAGTACTTC. This rearrangement joins TRBV7-2 to TRBJ2-7, with D possibly matching TRBD1 (5 bases). V shed 2 bases and J shed 0 bases, with 14 bases lying between them. In germline, CDR1 is SGHTA, CDR2 FQGNSA. The CDR3 has 16 amino acids.

The chain carries TRBV9 and TRBJ2-1; 10 nucleotides line up with TRBD1. The CDR3 is 16 residues long. Germline assignment: CDR1 SGDLS and CDR2 YYNGEE. With V trimmed by 3 bases and J by 7 bases, 10 bases remained unmatched. In nucleotides, the CDR3 is TGTGCCAGCAGCGCCGACCGGGACAGGGGTGGGAATGAGCAGTTCTTC. It encodes CASSADRDRGGNEQFF.

The chain carries TRBV15 and TRBJ2-1; TRBD2 aligns across 11 bases. This CDR3 has 15 amino acids. V trimming: 4 bases; J trimming: 7 bases; junction bases outside the gene matches: 6. Germline V gene sequence: CDR1 LNHNV, CDR2 YYDKDF (reference sequence). In DNA form, the CDR3 reads TGTGCCACCAGCACCCTGGGACTAGCGGTTAATGAGCAGTTCTTC. Its translation is CATSTLGLAVNEQFF.

V and J are TRBV2 and TRBJ2-7; D is perhaps TRBD2 (5 bases). The germline V and J ends were trimmed by 4 bases and 3 bases, with 10 bases remaining between them. CDR3 length equals 13 residues. Germline V CDR1 and CDR2: SNHLY, FYNNEI. CDR3 sequence (DNA): TGTGCCAGCAGTGTCGGGGATTTCTACGAGCAGTACTTC. Translated: CASSVGDFYEQYF.

J is TRBJ2-7 and V is TRBV18; 14 nucleotides agree with TRBD2. Trimming cost V 9 bases and J 1 base; bases outside gene matches: 14. Per germline, CDR1 KGHSH and CDR2 LQKENI. The CDR3 consists of 18 residues. CDR3 in amino acids: CASSGLAGGLGSSYEQYF. The DNA for the CDR3 is TGTGCCAGTTCCGGACTAGCGGGAGGTCTAGGGTCTTCCTACGAGCAGTACTTC. Full variable domain (rest looked up from reference TRBV18 and TRBJ2-7): NAGVMQNPRHLVRRRGQEARLRCSPMKGHSHVYWYRQLPEEGLKFMVYLQKENIIDESGMPKERFSAEFPKEGPSILRIQQVVRGDSAAYFCASSGLAGGLGSSYEQYFGPGTRLTVT.

This sequence joins TRBV7-8 and TRBJ1-2; D call uncertain. The V gene lost 5 bases and the J gene lost 2 bases, with 15 bases spanning the gap. This CDR3 has 15 amino acids. Germline assignment: CDR1 SGHVS and CDR2 FQNEAQ. This CDR3 is CASSPTDIYNYGYTF. CDR3 nucleotides: TGTGCCAGCAGCCCAACCGACATTTACAACTATGGCTACACCTTC.